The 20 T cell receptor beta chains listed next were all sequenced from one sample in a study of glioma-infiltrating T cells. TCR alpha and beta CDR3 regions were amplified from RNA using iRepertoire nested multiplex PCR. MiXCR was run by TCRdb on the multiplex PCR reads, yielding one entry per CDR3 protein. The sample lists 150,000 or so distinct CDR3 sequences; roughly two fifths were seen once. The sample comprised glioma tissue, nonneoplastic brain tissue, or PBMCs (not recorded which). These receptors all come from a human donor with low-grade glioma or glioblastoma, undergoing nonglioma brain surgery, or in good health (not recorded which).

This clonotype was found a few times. The CDR3 loop is CASSRQRNFYEQYF. As DNA, the CDR3 is TGTGCCAGCAGTAGACAGAGGAATTTCTACGAGCAGTACTTC. The chain recombines TRBV6-1 with TRBJ2-7, with D maybe TRBD1 (5 bases). Germline loops: CDR1 MNHNS, CDR2 SASEGT. Trimming shortened V by 5 bases and J by 3 bases, and 14 bases separated the two germline ends. The CDR3 totals 14 residues.

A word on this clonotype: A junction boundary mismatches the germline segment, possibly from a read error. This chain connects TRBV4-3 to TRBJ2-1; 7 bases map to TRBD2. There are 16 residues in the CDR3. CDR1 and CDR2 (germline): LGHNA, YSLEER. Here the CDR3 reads CASSRYRLASYNEQFF. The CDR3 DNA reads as TGCGCCAGCAGCCGATACCGACTAGCTTCCTACAATGAGCAGTTCTTT.

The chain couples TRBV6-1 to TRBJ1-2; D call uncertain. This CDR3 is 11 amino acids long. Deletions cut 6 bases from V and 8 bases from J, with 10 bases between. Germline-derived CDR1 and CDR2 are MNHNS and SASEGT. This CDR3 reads CASSHTWGYTF. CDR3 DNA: TGTGCCAGCAGCCATACATGGGGCTACACCTTC.

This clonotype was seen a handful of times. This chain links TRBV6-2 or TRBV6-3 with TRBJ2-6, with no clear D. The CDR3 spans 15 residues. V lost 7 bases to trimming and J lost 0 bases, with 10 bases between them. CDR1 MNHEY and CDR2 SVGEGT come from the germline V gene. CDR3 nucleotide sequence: TGTGCCAGCACCCCGGGCTTCTCTGGGGCCAACGTCCTGACTTTC. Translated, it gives CASTPGFSGANVLTF.

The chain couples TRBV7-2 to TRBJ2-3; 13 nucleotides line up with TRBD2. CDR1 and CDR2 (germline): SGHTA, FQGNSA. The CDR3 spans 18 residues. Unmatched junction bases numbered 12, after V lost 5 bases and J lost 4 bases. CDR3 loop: CASSPRLAGGQRADTQYF. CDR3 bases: TGTGCCAGCAGCCCCCGACTAGCGGGAGGCCAGAGAGCAGATACGCAGTATTTT.

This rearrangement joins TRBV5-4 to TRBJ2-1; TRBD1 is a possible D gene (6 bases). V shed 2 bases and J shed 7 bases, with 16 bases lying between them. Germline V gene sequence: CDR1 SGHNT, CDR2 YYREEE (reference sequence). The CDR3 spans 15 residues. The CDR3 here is CASSFLIGQTNEQFF. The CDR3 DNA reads TGTGCCAGCAGCTTCCTCATCGGACAGACTAATGAGCAGTTCTTC.

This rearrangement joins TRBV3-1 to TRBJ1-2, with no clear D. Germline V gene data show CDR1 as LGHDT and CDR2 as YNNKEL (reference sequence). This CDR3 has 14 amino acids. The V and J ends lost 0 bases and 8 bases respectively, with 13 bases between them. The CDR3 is CASSQEGSKAGYTF. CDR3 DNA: TGTGCCAGCAGCCAAGAAGGATCAAAAGCAGGCTACACCTTC.

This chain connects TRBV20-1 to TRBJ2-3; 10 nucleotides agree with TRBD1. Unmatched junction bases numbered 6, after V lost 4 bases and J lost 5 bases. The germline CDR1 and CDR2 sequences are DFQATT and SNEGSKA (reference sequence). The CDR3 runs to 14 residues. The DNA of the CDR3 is TGCAGTGCTATAGACAGGGGGCGAGTAGATACGCAGTATTTT. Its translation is CSAIDRGRVDTQYF.

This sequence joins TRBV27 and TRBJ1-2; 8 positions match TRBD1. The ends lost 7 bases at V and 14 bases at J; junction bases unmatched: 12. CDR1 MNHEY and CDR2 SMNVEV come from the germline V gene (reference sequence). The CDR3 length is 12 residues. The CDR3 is CASNSGTGPQTF. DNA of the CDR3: TGTGCCAGCAACTCCGGGACAGGCCCCCAGACCTTC.

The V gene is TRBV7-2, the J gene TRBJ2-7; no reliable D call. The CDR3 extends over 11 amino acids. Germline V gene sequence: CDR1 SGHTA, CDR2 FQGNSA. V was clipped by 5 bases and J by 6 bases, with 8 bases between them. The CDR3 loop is CASSTGLEQYF. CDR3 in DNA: TGTGCCAGCAGCACCGGCCTCGAGCAGTACTTC.

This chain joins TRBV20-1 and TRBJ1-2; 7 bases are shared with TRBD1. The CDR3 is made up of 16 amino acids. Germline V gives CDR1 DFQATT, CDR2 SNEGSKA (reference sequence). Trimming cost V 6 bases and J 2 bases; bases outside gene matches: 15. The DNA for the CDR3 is TGCAGTGCACGAGACAGGGTCCGATTAGTCAACTATGGCTACACCTTC. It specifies CSARDRVRLVNYGYTF.

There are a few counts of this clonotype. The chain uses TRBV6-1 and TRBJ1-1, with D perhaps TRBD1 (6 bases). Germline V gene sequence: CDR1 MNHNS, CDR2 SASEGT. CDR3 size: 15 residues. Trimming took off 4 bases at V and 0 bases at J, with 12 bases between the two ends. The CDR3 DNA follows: TGTGCCAGCAGTGCCTCGTGGACAGTGAACACTGAAGCTTTCTTT. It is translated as CASSASWTVNTEAFF.

Here the CDR3 DNA reads TGCAGTGCTAGAGATCGCCAGGTTGGCCAGTATTTT. Protein: CSARDRQVGQYF. V and J are TRBV20-1 and TRBJ2-3; D call uncertain. The germline V and J ends were trimmed by 0 bases and 12 bases, with 13 bases remaining between them. CDR1 DFQATT and CDR2 SNEGSKA come from the germline V gene (reference sequence). CDR3 length: 12 amino acids.

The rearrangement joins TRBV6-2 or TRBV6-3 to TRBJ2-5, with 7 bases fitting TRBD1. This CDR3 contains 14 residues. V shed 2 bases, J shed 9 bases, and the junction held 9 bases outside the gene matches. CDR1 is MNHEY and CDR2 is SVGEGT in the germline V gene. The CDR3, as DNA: TGTGCCAGCAGTTACGACGGGACAGAAGGGGCCCAGTACTTC. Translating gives CASSYDGTEGAQYF.

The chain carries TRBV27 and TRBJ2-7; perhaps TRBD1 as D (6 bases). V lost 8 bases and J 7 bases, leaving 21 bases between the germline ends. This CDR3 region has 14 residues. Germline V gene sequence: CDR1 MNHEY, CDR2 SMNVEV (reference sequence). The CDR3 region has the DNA TGTGCCAGCCGCCGTGGGGGCGCATCGGGTGAGCAGTACTTC. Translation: CASRRGGASGEQYF.

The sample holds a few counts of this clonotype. The CDR3 reads CASSYGTDASNQPQHF. Here the CDR3 DNA reads TGTGCCAGCAGTTACGGGACAGACGCGAGCAATCAGCCCCAGCATTTT. The J gene is TRBJ1-5, the V gene TRBV6-2 or TRBV6-3, with 7 bases fitting TRBD1. Germline V gene lookup returns CDR1 MNHEY and CDR2 SVGEGT. With V trimmed by 2 bases and J by 1 base, 5 bases remained unmatched. The CDR3 contains 16 residues.

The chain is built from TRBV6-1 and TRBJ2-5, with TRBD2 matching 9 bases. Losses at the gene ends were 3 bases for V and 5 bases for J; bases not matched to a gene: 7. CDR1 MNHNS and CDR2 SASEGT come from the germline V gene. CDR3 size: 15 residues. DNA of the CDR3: TGTGCCAGCAGTGACTCGGGACTAGCAGGGGAGACCCAGTACTTC. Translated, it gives CASSDSGLAGETQYF.

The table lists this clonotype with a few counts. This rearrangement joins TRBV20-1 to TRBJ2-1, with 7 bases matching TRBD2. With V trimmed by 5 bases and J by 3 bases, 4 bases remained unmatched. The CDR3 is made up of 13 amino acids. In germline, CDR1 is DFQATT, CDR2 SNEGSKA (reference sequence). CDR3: CSAPSSGYNEQFF. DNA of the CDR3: TGCAGTGCTCCTTCTAGCGGCTACAATGAGCAGTTCTTC.

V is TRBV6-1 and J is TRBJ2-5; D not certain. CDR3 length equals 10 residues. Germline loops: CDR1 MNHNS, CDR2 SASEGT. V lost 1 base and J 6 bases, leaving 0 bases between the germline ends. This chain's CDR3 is CASSEETQYF. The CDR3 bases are TGTGCCAGCAGTGAAGAGACCCAGTACTTC.

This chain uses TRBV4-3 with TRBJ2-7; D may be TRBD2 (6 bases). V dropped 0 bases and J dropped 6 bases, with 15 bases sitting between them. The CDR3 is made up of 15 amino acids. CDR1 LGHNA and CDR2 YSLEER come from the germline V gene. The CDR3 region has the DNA TGCGCCAGCAGCCAAGACGGGGGAGACCCGCGCGAGCAGTACTTC. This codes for CASSQDGGDPREQYF.